This T cell receptor (beta chain) is drawn from a study of cytomegalovirus exposure and HLA in healthy donors. PCR was performed using 60 Vbeta and 13 Jbeta primers. Clones were read by immunoSEQ multiplex PCR, and TCRdb kept only the in-frame ones, dropping some. There are some 90,000 clones in the sample; 65% to 75% occur only once, and 11% to 15% lies in the top ten. With respect to this clone: Its antigen is not identified.

Points from the study as a whole: Testing in vitro showed a few CMV-associated chains specific for CMV antigens.

CDR3 length equals 14 residues. Germline V lookup: CDR1 MNHEY, CDR2 SVGAGI. Trimming at V came to 4 bases and at J to 7 bases, leaving 1 base not matched to a gene. Sequencing was carried out using PBMCs. The V call is TRBV6-5, the J call TRBJ1-6, with 10 bases aligning to TRBD1. This TCR was recovered from a woman in her 70s in good health and CMV-seropositive. The CDR3 sequence is CASSLGQGNSPLHF. The CDR3, as DNA: TGTGCCAGCAGTTTGGGACAGGGGAATTCACCCCTCCACTTT.